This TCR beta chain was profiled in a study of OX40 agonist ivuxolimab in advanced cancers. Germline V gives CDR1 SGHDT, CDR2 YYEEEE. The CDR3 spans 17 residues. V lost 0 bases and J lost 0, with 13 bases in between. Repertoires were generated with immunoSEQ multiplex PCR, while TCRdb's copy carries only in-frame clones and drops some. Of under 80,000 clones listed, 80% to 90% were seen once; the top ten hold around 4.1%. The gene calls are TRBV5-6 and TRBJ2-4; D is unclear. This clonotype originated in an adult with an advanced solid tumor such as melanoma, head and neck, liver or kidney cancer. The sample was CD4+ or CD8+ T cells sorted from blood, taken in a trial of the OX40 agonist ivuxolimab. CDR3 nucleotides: TGTGCCAGCAGCTTGGGTTTAGATTGGGGAGCCAAAAACATTCAGTACTTC. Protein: CASSLGLDWGAKNIQYF.